This record concerns one TCR beta chain sequence. Its antigen is undetermined. MiXCR, run by TCRdb on the RT-PCR reads, gives a single entry per CDR3 protein. The sample lists around 480,000 distinct CDR3 sequences; over 9.5% were seen once. This sample is part of a study of response to subunit inactivated influenza vaccine. Study conclusions and caveats: There was a suggestion from the authors that each seasonal influenza vaccination recruits few new T cells.

This CDR3 has 14 residues. Trimming removed 5 bases from V and 6 bases from J; junction bases left unmatched: 6. The germline V gene encodes CDR1 SEHNR and CDR2 FQNEAQ (reference sequence). This sequence joins TRBV7-9 and TRBJ2-7; 11 bases align to TRBD1. The source was PBMCs from blood, collected about 6 weeks after vaccination. This sequence originates from a middle-aged man who received an inactivated influenza vaccine. CDR3 bases: TGTGCCAGCAGCATCGGACAGGGGGCGATCGAGCAGTACTTC. Its protein product is CASSIGQGAIEQYF.